This is a list of T cell receptor beta chains from one sample in a study of high-grade serous ovarian cancer treatment subgroups. The protocol was immunoSEQ multiplex PCR, while the TCRdb copy is restricted to in-frame clones and leaves out a portion. The table has over 8,500 clones, approximately 86% seen once. The sample was tumor tissue. The receptors originated from a human donor with high-grade serous ovarian cancer. Both conserved end residues are part of each CDR3. The D gene is left open where the match is weak. For some rows the clone size is stated as once, few or many, or as a class when expanded; others skip it.

j_call: TRBJ2-5; v_call: TRBV25-1; clone_size: .; d_call: TRBD1; cdr3_nt: TGTGCCAGCGGGACAGGTTTGACCCAAGAGACCCAGTACTTC; cdr3_aa: CASGTGLTQETQYF
j_call: TRBJ2-7; v_call: TRBV7-2; clone_size: .; d_call: .; cdr3_nt: TGTGCCAGCAGCCCACGAGGGTACGAGCAGTACTTC; cdr3_aa: CASSPRGYEQYF
j_call: TRBJ2-5; v_call: TRBV27; clone_size: .; d_call: TRBD1; cdr3_nt: TGTGCCAGCAGTTTTACAGGGGGGGAGACCCAGTACTTC; cdr3_aa: CASSFTGGETQYF
j_call: TRBJ2-5; v_call: TRBV5-1; clone_size: .; d_call: TRBD2; cdr3_nt: TGCGCCAGCAGCTTGCTAGCGGGGGGGCAAGAGACCCAGTACTTC; cdr3_aa: CASSLLAGGQETQYF
j_call: TRBJ1-5; v_call: TRBV7-8; clone_size: few; d_call: TRBD1; cdr3_nt: TGTGCCAGCAGCCCCACAGGGGGCGGCAATCAGCCCCAGCATTTT; cdr3_aa: CASSPTGGGNQPQHF
j_call: TRBJ2-1; v_call: TRBV6-6; clone_size: .; d_call: .; cdr3_nt: .; cdr3_aa: CASSTSGVNEQFF
j_call: TRBJ1-1; v_call: TRBV11-3; clone_size: .; d_call: .; cdr3_nt: TGTGCCAGCAGCTTGTACAGGGATACTGAAGCTTTCTTT; cdr3_aa: CASSLYRDTEAFF
j_call: TRBJ2-3; v_call: TRBV15; clone_size: .; d_call: TRBD2; cdr3_nt: TGTGCCACCAGCAGAGATCAGCGGGGGGCCCAGAGTGCCACGCAGTATTTT; cdr3_aa: CATSRDQRGAQSATQYF
j_call: TRBJ2-1; v_call: TRBV5-8; clone_size: few; d_call: .; cdr3_nt: TGTGCCAGCACCGCCTCCGGGACATGGTACAATGAGCAGTTCTTC; cdr3_aa: CASTASGTWYNEQFF
j_call: TRBJ1-6; v_call: TRBV5-1; clone_size: .; d_call: .; cdr3_nt: TGCGCCAGCAGCTTGGACTTAGGGAGGGATTCACCCCTCCACTTT; cdr3_aa: CASSLDLGRDSPLHF
j_call: TRBJ2-7; v_call: TRBV5-1; clone_size: .; d_call: TRBD1; cdr3_nt: TGCGCCAGCAGCTTGGACGCAGGGGGTTACGAGCAGTACTTC; cdr3_aa: CASSLDAGGYEQYF
j_call: TRBJ2-2; v_call: TRBV7-9; clone_size: .; d_call: .; cdr3_nt: TGTGCCAGCAGCTTAAGTGCCGGGGAGCTGTTTTTT; cdr3_aa: CASSLSAGELFF
j_call: TRBJ2-3; v_call: TRBV27; clone_size: .; d_call: TRBD2; cdr3_nt: TGTGCCAGCAGTTTGCGGGGGATTACAGATACGCAGTATTTT; cdr3_aa: CASSLRGITDTQYF
j_call: TRBJ2-2; v_call: TRBV5-1; clone_size: .; d_call: .; cdr3_nt: TGCGCCAGCAGCTTGCAGGGGGGTAACACCGGGGAGCTGTTTTTT; cdr3_aa: CASSLQGGNTGELFF
j_call: TRBJ2-3; v_call: TRBV29-1; clone_size: .; d_call: .; cdr3_nt: TGCAGCGCACAGTGGGGATGGGGCACAGATACGCAGTATTTT; cdr3_aa: CSAQWGWGTDTQYF
j_call: TRBJ2-7; v_call: TRBV7-8; clone_size: .; d_call: .; cdr3_nt: TGTGCCAGCAGCTTCCCGGGAGCCGGCCTAGACTACGAGCAGTACTTC; cdr3_aa: CASSFPGAGLDYEQYF
j_call: TRBJ2-7; v_call: TRBV19; clone_size: .; d_call: .; cdr3_nt: TGTGCCAGTAGCCTGGGGCCCTCCTACGAGCAGTACTTC; cdr3_aa: CASSLGPSYEQYF
j_call: TRBJ2-7; v_call: TRBV7-2; clone_size: .; d_call: TRBD2; cdr3_nt: TGTGCCAGCACAGGGTGGGCGGGAGGTAATGAGCAGTACTTC; cdr3_aa: CASTGWAGGNEQYF